This T cell receptor beta chain came from a study of response to subunit inactivated influenza vaccine. This clonotype has more than one count but fewer than ten. TCRdb re-analysed the RT-PCR reads in MiXCR, keeping a single row per CDR3 protein. The sample gives roughly 780,000 distinct CDR3 sequences, under 20% of which show up once; about a tenth is in the top ten. This CDR3 contains 13 residues. Trimming stripped 0 bases from V and 3 bases from J, with 6 bases between. Per germline, CDR1 MNHNY and CDR2 SVGAGI (reference sequence). The material was PBMCs from blood, obtained more than 4 days after vaccination. The TCR originated in a man aged 50 to 59 who received an inactivated influenza vaccine. The rearrangement links TRBV6-6 to TRBJ2-7; D not certain. In nucleotides, the CDR3 is TGTGCCAGCAGTTACTCGGCAGACTACGAGCAGTACTTC. It specifies CASSYSADYEQYF.